These T cell receptor beta chains were read from a single sample in a study of blood T cell repertoires in COVID-19. Clones were sequenced by immunoSEQ multiplex PCR, and TCRdb holds only the in-frame ones, with some missing. Of 200,000 or so clones in the sample, about 89% were seen once. The sample comprised PBMCs or T cells enriched from blood (not recorded which). These TCRs come from a young woman who had recovered from COVID-19. Both conserved end residues are part of each CDR3. Fields, in order: D gene, CDR3 length, V gene, clone size, J gene, CDR3 DNA, CDR3 protein. The D gene is left open where the match is weak. Where a row states a size, it is once, few, many or the class of an expanded clone; other rows omit it.

-	11	TRBV20-1	-	TRBJ1-2	TGCAGTCCTCAACGGGACTATGGCTACACCTTC	CSPQRDYGYTF
TRBD1	15	TRBV27	-	TRBJ1-1	TGTGCCAGCAGTTTAACTGGACAGGGGGTCACTGAAGCTTTCTTT	CASSLTGQGVTEAFF
TRBD1	13	TRBV6-6	-	TRBJ2-5	TGTGCCAGCAGAATAACAGGGGAAGAGACCCAGTACTTC	CASRITGEETQYF
TRBD1	15	TRBV3-1/TRBV3-2	-	TRBJ2-2	TGTGCCAGCAGCCCCCGGGACAGGGCTGTCGGGGAGCTGTTTTTT	CASSPRDRAVGELFF
TRBD1	16	TRBV7-2	-	TRBJ1-2	TGTGCCAGCAGCCCTGGGACAGGGTGGACCAACTATGGCTACACCTTC	CASSPGTGWTNYGYTF
TRBD2	15	TRBV5-5	-	TRBJ2-5	TGTGCCAGCAGCTTAGAAGCGGGGGGACAAGAGACCCAGTACTTC	CASSLEAGGQETQYF
TRBD1	14	TRBV19	-	TRBJ1-6	TGTGCCCGAATGCTGGGACAGGGAAATTCACCCCTCCACTTT	CARMLGQGNSPLHF
-	12	TRBV7-6	-	TRBJ1-1	TGTGCCAGCAGCTTAGGAGGGCCTGAAGCTTTCTTT	CASSLGGPEAFF
TRBD1	16	TRBV4-1	-	TRBJ2-7	TGCGCCAGCAGCCACATCCCGGGACAGGGGTCCTACGAGCAGTACTTC	CASSHIPGQGSYEQYF
TRBD1	13	TRBV5-6	-	TRBJ1-2	TGTGCCAGCAGCCGACAGGGGCCCTATGGCTACACCTTC	CASSRQGPYGYTF
-	12	TRBV7-9	-	TRBJ2-7	TGTGCCAGCAGCGAGGGCAGCCCGGAGCAGTACTTC	CASSEGSPEQYF
-	18	TRBV4-1	-	TRBJ1-1	TGCGCCAGCAGCCAAGACTACTTCTCCCAGGGCACCCACGGTGAAGCTTTCTTT	CASSQDYFSQGTHGEAFF
-	14	TRBV5-6	-	TRBJ1-5	TGTGCCAGCAGCCCCGCCGGGGACAATCAGCCCCAGCATTTT	CASSPAGDNQPQHF
-	15	TRBV30	-	TRBJ1-2	TGTGCCTGGAGAGGCAAGGAGGCCCTTAACTATGGCTACACCTTC	CAWRGKEALNYGYTF
TRBD1	15	TRBV9	once	TRBJ1-4	TGTGCCAGCAGCGAAGGGACAGGGTGGAATGAAAAACTGTTTTTT	CASSEGTGWNEKLFF
-	11	TRBV7-9	-	TRBJ1-1	TGTGCCAGCAGCCTAGGACTGGAAGCTTTCTTT	CASSLGLEAFF
-	13	TRBV7-9	-	TRBJ2-7	TGTGCCAGCAGCTTAAATCAGGGTTCCTCGGAGTACTTC	CASSLNQGSSEYF